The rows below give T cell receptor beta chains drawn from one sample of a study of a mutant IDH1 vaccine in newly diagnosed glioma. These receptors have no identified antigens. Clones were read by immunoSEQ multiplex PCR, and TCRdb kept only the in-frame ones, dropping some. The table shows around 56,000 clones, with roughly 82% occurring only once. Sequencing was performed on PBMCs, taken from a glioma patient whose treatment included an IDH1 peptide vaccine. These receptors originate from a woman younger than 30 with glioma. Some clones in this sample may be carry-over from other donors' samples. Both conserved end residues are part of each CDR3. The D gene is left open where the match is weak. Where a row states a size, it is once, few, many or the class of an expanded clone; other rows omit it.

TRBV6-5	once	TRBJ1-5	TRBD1	CASSLGQGHQPQHF	TGTGCCAGCAGCCTTGGACAGGGACATCAGCCCCAGCATTTT
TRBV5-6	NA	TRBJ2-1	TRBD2	CASSPSSGAYNEQFF	TGTGCCAGCAGCCCCTCTAGCGGGGCCTACAATGAGCAGTTCTTC
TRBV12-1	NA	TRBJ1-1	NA	CASSFCGNTEAFF	TGTGCCAGCAGCTTTTGCGGGAACACTGAAGCTTTCTTT
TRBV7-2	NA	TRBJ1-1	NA	CASKGGGRVNTEAFF	TGTGCCAGCAAAGGGGGGGGGAGAGTGAACACTGAAGCTTTCTTT
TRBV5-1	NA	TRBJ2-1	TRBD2	CASSPNTRGGDNEQFF	TGCGCCAGCAGCCCCAACACTCGGGGGGGCGACAATGAGCAGTTCTTC
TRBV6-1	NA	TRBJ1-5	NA	CASTADFSNQPQHF	TGTGCCAGCACCGCTGATTTTAGCAATCAGCCCCAGCATTTT
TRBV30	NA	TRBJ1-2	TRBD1	CAWIGRGPYGYTF	TGTGCCTGGATCGGAAGGGGGCCGTATGGCTACACCTTC
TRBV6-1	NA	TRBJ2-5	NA	CASRRGQGETQYF	TGTGCCAGCAGGAGGGGCCAGGGTGAGACCCAGTACTTC
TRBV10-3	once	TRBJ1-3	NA	CAISEGRNTIYF	TGTGCCATCAGTGAGGGACGAAACACCATATATTTT
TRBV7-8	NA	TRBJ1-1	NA	CASRLGFDTEAFF	TGTGCCAGCAGGTTGGGGTTTGACACTGAAGCTTTCTTT
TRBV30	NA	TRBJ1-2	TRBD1	CAWSTGGIGYTF	TGTGCCTGGAGCACAGGGGGCATTGGCTACACCTTC
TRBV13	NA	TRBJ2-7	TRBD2	CASSLGLAGGRSYEQYF	TGTGCCAGCAGCTTAGGTCTAGCGGGGGGGCGATCCTACGAGCAGTACTTC
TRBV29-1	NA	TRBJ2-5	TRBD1	CSVGDRVGKTQYF	TGCAGCGTTGGGGACAGGGTTGGGAAGACCCAGTACTTC
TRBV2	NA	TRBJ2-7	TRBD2	CASSVGTSGGYEQYF	TGTGCCAGCAGCGTAGGGACTAGCGGAGGTTACGAGCAGTACTTC
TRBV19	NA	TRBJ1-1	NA	CASSLGVAEAFF	TGTGCCAGTAGTTTGGGGGTGGCTGAAGCTTTCTTT
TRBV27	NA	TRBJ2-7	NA	CASRRLVGYEQYF	TGTGCCAGCAGACGACTAGTAGGGTACGAGCAGTACTTC
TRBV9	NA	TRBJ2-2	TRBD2	CASSIGTSGTDLANTGELFF	TGTGCCAGCAGCATCGGGACTAGCGGGACTGACCTTGCGAACACCGGGGAGCTGTTTTTT
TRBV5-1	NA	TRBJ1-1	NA	CASSLSRDLEAFF	TGCGCCAGCAGCTTGAGCAGGGATCTTGAAGCTTTCTTT
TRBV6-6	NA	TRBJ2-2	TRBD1	CASRQTGVSSGGELFF	TGTGCCAGCAGGCAGACAGGGGTATCAAGTGGCGGGGAGCTGTTTTTT
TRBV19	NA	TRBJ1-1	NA	CASRNLRDRSMNTEAFF	TGTGCCAGTAGAAATCTACGAGATAGGAGCATGAACACTGAAGCTTTCTTT
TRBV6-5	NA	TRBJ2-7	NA	CASARRIAAEQYF	TGTGCCAGCGCCCGGCGGATAGCCGCCGAGCAGTACTTC
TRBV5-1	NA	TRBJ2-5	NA	CASRPLGARGGETQYF	TGCGCCAGCAGACCCCTCGGGGCCCGCGGAGGGGAGACCCAGTACTTC
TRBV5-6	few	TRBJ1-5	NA	CASSLTPNSNQPQHF	TGTGCCAGCAGCCTGACACCAAATAGCAATCAGCCCCAGCATTTT
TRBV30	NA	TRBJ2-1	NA	CAWSVGYNEQFF	TGTGCCTGGAGTGTAGGGTACAATGAGCAGTTCTTC
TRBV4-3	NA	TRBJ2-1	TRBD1	CASSHPHQTGGARNEQFF	TGCGCCAGCAGCCATCCCCATCAGACAGGGGGCGCGCGAAATGAGCAGTTCTTC
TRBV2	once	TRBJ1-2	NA	CASSEREGYGYTF	TGTGCCAGCAGTGAACGGGAAGGGTATGGCTACACCTTC
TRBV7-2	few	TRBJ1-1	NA	CASSLWTLDTEAFF	TGTGCCAGCAGCCTCTGGACCCTGGACACTGAAGCTTTCTTT
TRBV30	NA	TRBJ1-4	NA	CAWRAGKDEKLFF	TGTGCCTGGAGGGCAGGGAAGGATGAAAAACTGTTTTTT
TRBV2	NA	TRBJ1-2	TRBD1	CASSTFRGGDGYTF	TGTGCCAGCAGTACCTTCAGAGGGGGCGATGGCTACACCTTC
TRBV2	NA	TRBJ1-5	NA	CASSEQGNYQPQHF	TGTGCCAGCAGTGAACAGGGCAACTATCAGCCCCAGCATTTT
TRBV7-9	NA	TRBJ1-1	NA	CASSSRDDPRTEAFF	TGTGCCAGCAGCTCCAGGGATGACCCGCGCACTGAAGCTTTCTTT
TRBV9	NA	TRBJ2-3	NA	CASSVGTATDTQYF	TGTGCCAGCAGCGTAGGAACAGCAACAGATACGCAGTATTTT
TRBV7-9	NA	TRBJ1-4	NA	CASSRPGVEEKLFF	TGTGCCAGCAGCCGGCCTGGGGTCGAAGAAAAACTGTTTTTT
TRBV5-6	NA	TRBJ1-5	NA	CASSLVGQYQPQHF	TGTGCCAGCAGCTTGGTCGGACAGTATCAGCCCCAGCATTTT
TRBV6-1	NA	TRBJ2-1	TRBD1	CASSTDRGSNEQFF	TGTGCCAGCAGTACCGACAGGGGGTCCAATGAGCAGTTCTTC
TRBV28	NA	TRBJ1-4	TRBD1	CASSPRQGSGNEKLFF	TGTGCCAGCAGCCCTAGACAGGGGAGTGGGAATGAAAAACTGTTTTTT
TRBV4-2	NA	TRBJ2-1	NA	CASSQDRVSYNEQFF	TGTGCCAGCAGCCAAGATCGAGTCTCCTACAATGAGCAGTTCTTC
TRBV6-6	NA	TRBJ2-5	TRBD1	CASNPTGGWETQYF	TGTGCCAGCAACCCGACAGGGGGCTGGGAGACCCAGTACTTC
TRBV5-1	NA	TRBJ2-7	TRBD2	CASSPGLAGGYEQYF	TGCGCCAGCAGCCCCGGACTAGCGGGGGGCTACGAGCAGTACTTC
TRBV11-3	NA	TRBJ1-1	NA	CASRLGRPAFF	TGTGCCAGCAGGTTGGGGAGGCCAGCTTTCTTT
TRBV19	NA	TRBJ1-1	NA	CASSTGRKAYTEAFF	TGTGCCAGTAGTACAGGACGGAAAGCGTACACTGAAGCTTTCTTT